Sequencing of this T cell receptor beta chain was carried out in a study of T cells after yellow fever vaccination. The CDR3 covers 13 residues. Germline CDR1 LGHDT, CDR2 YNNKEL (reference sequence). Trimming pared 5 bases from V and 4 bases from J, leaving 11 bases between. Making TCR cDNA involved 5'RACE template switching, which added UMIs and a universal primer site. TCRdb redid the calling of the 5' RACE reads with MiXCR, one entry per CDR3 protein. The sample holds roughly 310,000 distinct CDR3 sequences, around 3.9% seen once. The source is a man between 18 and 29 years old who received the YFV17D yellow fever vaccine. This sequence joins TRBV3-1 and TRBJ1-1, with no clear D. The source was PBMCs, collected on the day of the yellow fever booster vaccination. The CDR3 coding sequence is TGTGCCAGCAGCGCGGGGTTCATCACTGAAGCTTTCTTT. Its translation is CASSAGFITEAFF.